This T cell receptor beta chain was found in a study of blood T cell repertoires in COVID-19. Study processing details: Amplifying reference gene primers gave estimates of nucleated cell counts. The table came from immunoSEQ multiplex PCR; TCRdb's copy has only in-frame clones and leaves some out. D and trimming come from the DNA, and the V and J calls and clone size come from that table. Altogether roughly 260,000 clones are present, about nine tenths being singletons, with the ten largest covering about 11%. CDR3 length equals 14 residues. Trimming pared 7 bases from V and 3 bases from J, leaving 16 bases between. Per the germline V gene, CDR1 is MDHEN and CDR2 is SYDVKM.

The chain couples TRBV28 to TRBJ2-7; D may be TRBD2 (6 bases). The source material was peripheral blood. This TCR was sampled from a woman in her thirties with COVID-19, enrolled during active disease. CDR3 nucleotides: TGTGCCAGCACCCCTTTAGCGGCTGTCTACGAGCAGTACTTC. Translation gives CASTPLAAVYEQYF.